This entry lists 11 T cell receptor beta chains sequenced from one sample in a study of molecular identifiers for immune sequencing clone quantification. TCRdb independently ran MiXCR on the PCR reads; one entry per CDR3 protein. The sample shows about 320,000 distinct CDR3 sequences, 20% to 25% of them seen only once. The specimen sequenced was naive CD8+ T cells from blood, with Jurkat cell RNA spiked in. Noted subset: FACS-sorted CD8+CD4-CCR7+CD45RA+ naive T cells. The source is a human donor in good health. Some libraries in this study had Jurkat cell RNA spiked in.

At least ten counts were recorded for this clonotype. This chain connects TRBV5-5 to TRBJ2-5; weak D call: TRBD1 (5 bases). CDR1 and CDR2 (germline): SGHKS, YYEKEE (reference sequence). Trimming removed 4 bases at V and 4 bases at J, with 14 bases between. This CDR3 contains 14 residues. The CDR3 bases are TGTGCCAGCAGCAAACCGACAGACCGAGAGACCCAGTACTTC. Translating it yields CASSKPTDRETQYF.

The table lists this clonotype with many counts. The V call is TRBV19, the J call TRBJ1-1, with D uncertain. Deletions cut 5 bases from V and 3 bases from J, with 10 bases between. The CDR3 sequence is 13 residues long. Germline values: CDR1 LNHDA, CDR2 SQIVND (reference sequence). The DNA for the CDR3 is TGTGCCAGTAGTGAGGGCTCCGACACTGAAGCTTTCTTT. Its protein product is CASSEGSDTEAFF.

This clonotype was observed many times. V is TRBV11-2 and J is TRBJ2-1, with D possibly being TRBD2 (7 bases). This CDR3 comprises 16 residues. From germline, CDR1 is SGHAT and CDR2 FQNNGV. V was cut by 1 base and J by 3 bases, with 13 bases left in between. The CDR3 nucleotides are TGTGCCAGCAGCTTAGTAGGGCGGGGGCTCTACAATGAGCAGTTCTTC. This sequence encodes CASSLVGRGLYNEQFF.

In this sample, this clonotype turned up many times. V gene TRBV10-3 combines with J gene TRBJ2-2; D unresolved. V shed 0 bases and J shed 7 bases, with 6 bases lying between them. The CDR3 runs 13 residues. Germline V CDR1 and CDR2: ENHRY, SYGVKD. CDR3 sequence (DNA): TGTGCCATCAGTGAGTCGTACGACGGGGAGCTGTTTTTT. Its translation: CAISESYDGELFF.

This clonotype has a handful of counts. The CDR3 is CASSQETGIGYNEQFF. The CDR3, as DNA: TGTGCCAGCAGCCAAGAAACGGGAATAGGGTACAATGAGCAGTTCTTC. This chain joins TRBV4-2 and TRBJ2-1; tentative D call: TRBD2 (5 bases). The length of the CDR3 is 16 residues. Germline values: CDR1 LGHNA, CDR2 YNFKEQ. Trimming removed 0 bases from V and 4 bases from J, with 13 bases in between.

This clonotype came up a few times. The CDR3 region has the DNA TGTGCCAGCAGCCAAGATAACAGCTACAGCACAGATACGCAGTATTTT. Protein: CASSQDNSYSTDTQYF. The chain employs TRBV4-2 and TRBJ2-3; D not resolved. Germline CDR1 is LGHNA and CDR2 is YNFKEQ. V lost 0 bases and J lost 0, with 10 bases in between. The CDR3 loop spans 16 amino acids.

As to this clonotype: Given a much more abundant clone one base away, this may be a read error. The chain carries TRBV27 and TRBJ2-5; no clear D. Germline V lookup: CDR1 MNHEY, CDR2 SMNVEV (reference sequence). The CDR3 consists of 15 residues. CDR3 loop: CARSLSLRPSETQYF. In DNA form, the CDR3 reads TGTGCCCGCAGTTTATCTCTTCGACCGAGCGAGACCCAGTACTTC.

This clonotype was seen at least ten times. The chain carries TRBV12-3 or TRBV12-4 and TRBJ2-3; 9 bases map to TRBD2. The CDR3 runs 12 residues. The J segment lost 11 bases and the V segment lost 5 bases, leaving 5 bases of the junction unmatched. The CDR3 sequence is CASSPGTSRQYF. As DNA, the CDR3 is TGTGCCAGCAGTCCCGGGACTAGCAGGCAGTATTTT.

This clonotype occurred many times. J is TRBJ2-7 and V is TRBV12-3 or TRBV12-4; weak D call: TRBD1 (6 bases). The V gene lost 5 bases and the J gene lost 4 bases, with 9 bases spanning the gap. The CDR3 is 12 residues long. Written as DNA, the CDR3 is TGTGCCAGCAGTGCAGGACAGTACGAGCAGTACTTC. This translates into CASSAGQYEQYF.

This chain connects TRBV20-1 to TRBJ2-5; 16 bases line up with TRBD2. The germline V gene has CDR1 DFQATT and CDR2 SNEGSKA (reference sequence). This CDR3 is built from 16 residues. The V gene end was trimmed by 4 bases and the J gene end by 6 bases; junction bases not matched to a gene: 8. The CDR3 DNA sequence: TGCAGTGCTAAGGGACTAGCGGGAGGGAGGCAAAAGACCCAGTACTTC. Residues: CSAKGLAGGRQKTQYF.

This clonotype occurred a few times. V and J are TRBV7-9 and TRBJ2-4, with D perhaps matching TRBD2 (6 bases). This CDR3 spans 16 amino acids. Germline loops: CDR1 SEHNR, CDR2 FQNEAQ (reference sequence). Trimming took 5 bases from V and 0 from J, leaving 14 bases between them. CDR3 loop: CASSPPAGIAKNIQYF. CDR3 DNA: TGTGCCAGCAGCCCCCCAGCGGGCATAGCCAAAAACATTCAGTACTTC.